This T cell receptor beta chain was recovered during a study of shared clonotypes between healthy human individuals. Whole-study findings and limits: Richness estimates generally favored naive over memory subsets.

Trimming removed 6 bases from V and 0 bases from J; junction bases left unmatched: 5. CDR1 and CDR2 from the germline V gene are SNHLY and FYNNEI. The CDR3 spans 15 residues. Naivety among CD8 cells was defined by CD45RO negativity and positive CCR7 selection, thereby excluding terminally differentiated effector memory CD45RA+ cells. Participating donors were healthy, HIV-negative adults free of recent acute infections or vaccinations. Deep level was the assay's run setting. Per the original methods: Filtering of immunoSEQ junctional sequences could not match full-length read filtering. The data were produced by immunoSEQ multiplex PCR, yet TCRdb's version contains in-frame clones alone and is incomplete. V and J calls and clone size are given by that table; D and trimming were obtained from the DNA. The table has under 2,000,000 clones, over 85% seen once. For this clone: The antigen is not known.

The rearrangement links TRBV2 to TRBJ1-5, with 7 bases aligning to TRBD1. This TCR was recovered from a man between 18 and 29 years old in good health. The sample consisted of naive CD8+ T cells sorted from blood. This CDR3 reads CASSLTGYSNQPQHF. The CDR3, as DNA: TGTGCCAGCAGCCTGACAGGGTATAGCAATCAGCCCCAGCATTTT.